This note documents a single TCR beta chain sequence. Data came from immunoSEQ multiplex PCR; TCRdb stores just in-frame clones and leaves some out. The sample yields tens of thousands of clones, roughly three quarters seen once. Germline V gene lookup returns CDR1 SGHAT and CDR2 FQNNGV. The CDR3 runs to 19 residues. V trimming: 2 bases; J trimming: 3 bases; junction bases outside the gene matches: 13. These data originate in a study of blood T cell repertoires in COVID-19. The source is a woman aged 80 or older with acute or convalescent COVID-19. V is TRBV11-2 and J is TRBJ2-1; 10 positions match TRBD2. Sequencing was performed on peripheral blood. CDR3 DNA sequence: TGTGCCAGCAGCTTATGGGGGCTAGCGGGAGCAGGGGTCTACAATGAGCAGTTCTTC. This encodes CASSLWGLAGAGVYNEQFF.